The clone carrying this T cell receptor (beta chain) turned up a few times. These data come from a study of blood T cells in healthy people across ages. Then a second PCR, running about 6 to 12 cycles, was carried out with a sample-barcoded 5' primer and a J-beta primer mix. Each cDNA molecule, via a template-switch adaptor with 12 random nucleotides, was tagged. TCRdb processed the 5' RACE reads anew with MiXCR; each CDR3 protein has one entry. The sample contains 540,000 or so distinct CDR3 sequences, less than 60% of which appear only once. This CDR3 region has 17 residues. The V end lost 1 base, the J end lost 6 bases, and 21 bases lay between the germline ends. CDR1 is MNHEY and CDR2 is SVGEGT in the germline V gene.

The source is an older man in good health. Sequencing was done on a sample of blood. This chain links TRBV6-2 or TRBV6-3 with TRBJ2-5; D may match TRBD1 or TRBD2 (5 bases each). This CDR3 reads CASSYFGGTARIKTQYF. Written as DNA, the CDR3 is TGTGCCAGCAGTTACTTTGGGGGAACCGCCAGGATTAAGACCCAGTACTTC.